The clone carrying this T cell receptor beta chain appeared once. These data come from a study of CD8 T cells in Susac syndrome. The CDR3 is 13 amino acids. Germline CDR1 is SGHTA and CDR2 is FQGNSA. V was cut by 4 bases and J by 4 bases, with 10 bases left in between. Reverse transcription of about 0.45 to 1 ug RNA was carried out with random hexamers. TCRdb itself ran the immunoSEQ multiplex PCR reads through MiXCR, one entry per CDR3 protein. The data show about 120,000 distinct CDR3 sequences, 94% seen once. The specimen sequenced was CD4+ T cells from PBMCs. The V call is TRBV7-2, the J call TRBJ2-5; no firm D call. This clonotype originated in a human donor in good health. The CDR3 loop reads CASSSTSAETQYF. The DNA of the CDR3 is TGTGCCAGCAGCTCTACCTCAGCAGAGACCCAGTACTTC. The full variable domain, completed using reference TRBV7-2 and TRBJ2-5, is GAGVSQSPSNKVTEKGKDVELRCDPISGHTALYWYRQSLGQGLEFLIYFQGNSAPDKSGLPSDRFSAERTGGSVSTLTIQRTQQEDSAVYLCASSSTSAETQYFGPGTRLLVL.